The T cell receptor (beta chain) under discussion was sequenced for a study of T cells expressing NK-cell markers. Turning to the study itself: Underlying the TCR beta repertoires were sorted CD3+CD56+NKG2C+, CD3+CD56+NKG2C- and CD3+CD56-NKG2C+ T cells. Among the eight sequenced donors, seven tested HCMV-seropositive and one tested seronegative.

CDR3 length: 15 residues. Germline loops: CDR1 DFQATT, CDR2 SNEGSKA (reference sequence). Researchers built TCR beta cDNA using 5'RACE template switching with UMIs. Each CDR3 protein gets one entry in TCRdb, which reprocessed the 5' RACE reads and gives no DNA. Its listing shows approximately 150,000 distinct CDR3 sequences. V usage is TRBV20-1 and J usage is TRBJ1-5; TCRdb designates TRBD1, a call that cannot be tested without DNA. The receptor's source is a man in his late teens or twenties in good health. The sample comprised blood T cells: a sorted CD56 or NKG2C T cell subset, CD4+ or CD8+ T cells, or bulk PBMC T cells (not recorded which). The CDR3 region is CSARDDRYSNQPQHF.